This T cell receptor (beta chain) was found in a study of OX40 agonist ivuxolimab in advanced cancers. Study-level information: It was permissible to have had prior anti-PD-1, anti-PD-L1 or anti-CTLA-4 therapy, and around 43% had some.

Comments on this clone: What it recognizes is unknown.

Germline trimming cut 4 bases from V and 4 bases from J; bases unmatched to any gene: 6. This CDR3 has 15 amino acids. Germline loops: CDR1 SQVTM, CDR2 ANQGSEA. Whole-study results and caveats: Dose levels from 0.1 to 3.0 mg/kg saw CD4+ and CD8+ blood T cells expand clonally by week 6. Low normalized T-cell clonal expansion was also seen in some nonresponders.

The assay was immunoSEQ multiplex PCR, and TCRdb's table has in-frame clones only and misses some. There are over 90,000 clones in the sample; around 86% occur only once, and around 2% lies in the top ten. Anyone with autoimmune disease history or systemic immunosuppression was excluded. This specimen consisted of CD4+ or CD8+ T cells sorted from blood, obtained in a trial of the OX40 agonist ivuxolimab. V gene TRBV29-1 combines with J gene TRBJ2-7; 14 bases line up with TRBD2. The TCR originated in an adult with an advanced solid tumor such as melanoma, head and neck, liver or kidney cancer. The CDR3 DNA is TGCAGCGTTGCTTGGGGGACTAGCGGGAGTTACGAGCAGTACTTC. It yields the protein CSVAWGTSGSYEQYF.